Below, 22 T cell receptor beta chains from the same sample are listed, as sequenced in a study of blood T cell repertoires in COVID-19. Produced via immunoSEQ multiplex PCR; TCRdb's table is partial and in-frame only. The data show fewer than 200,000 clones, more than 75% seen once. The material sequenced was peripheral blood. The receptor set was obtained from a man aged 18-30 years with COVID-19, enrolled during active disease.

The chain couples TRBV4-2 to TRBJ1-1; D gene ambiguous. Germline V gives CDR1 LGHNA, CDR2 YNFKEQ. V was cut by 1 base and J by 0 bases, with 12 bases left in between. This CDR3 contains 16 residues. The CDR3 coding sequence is TGTGCCAGCAGCCAAGGTACGGACTCCATGAACACTGAAGCTTTCTTT. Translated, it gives CASSQGTDSMNTEAFF.

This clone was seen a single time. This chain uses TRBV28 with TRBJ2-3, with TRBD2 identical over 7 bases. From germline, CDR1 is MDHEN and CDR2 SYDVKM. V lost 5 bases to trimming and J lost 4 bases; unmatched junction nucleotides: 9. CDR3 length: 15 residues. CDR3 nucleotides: TGTGCCAGCAGTCCCGGCGCGGGAGCCGCAGATACGCAGTATTTT. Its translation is CASSPGAGAADTQYF.

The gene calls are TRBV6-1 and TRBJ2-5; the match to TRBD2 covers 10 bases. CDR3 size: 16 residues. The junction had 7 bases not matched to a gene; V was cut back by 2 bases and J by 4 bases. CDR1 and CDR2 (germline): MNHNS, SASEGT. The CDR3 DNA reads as TGTGCCAGCAGTGAACTAGCGGGAGTGAAGAGAGAGACCCAGTACTTC. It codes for CASSELAGVKRETQYF.

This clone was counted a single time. The CDR3 region has the DNA TGTGCCAGCAGCCAAGAAGTATGGGGCACCTACGAGCAGTACTTC. This sequence encodes CASSQEVWGTYEQYF. J is TRBJ2-7 and V is TRBV4-2; perhaps TRBD1 as D (5 bases). The CDR3 loop spans 15 amino acids. Trimming pared 0 bases from V and 2 bases from J, leaving 11 bases between. CDR1 and CDR2 (germline): LGHNA, YNFKEQ.

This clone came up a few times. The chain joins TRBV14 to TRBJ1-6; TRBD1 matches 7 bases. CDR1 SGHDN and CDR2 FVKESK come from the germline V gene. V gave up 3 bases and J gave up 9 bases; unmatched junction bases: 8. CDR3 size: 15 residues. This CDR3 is CASSHLSGTVSPLHF. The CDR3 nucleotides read TGTGCCAGCAGCCACCTTAGCGGGACAGTTTCACCCCTCCACTTT.

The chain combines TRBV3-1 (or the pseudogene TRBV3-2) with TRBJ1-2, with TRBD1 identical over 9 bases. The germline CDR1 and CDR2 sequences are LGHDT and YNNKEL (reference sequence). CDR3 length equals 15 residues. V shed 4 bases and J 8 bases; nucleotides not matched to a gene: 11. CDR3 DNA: TGTGCCAGCAGCCCGGGACAGGGCCAGGTAGGCGGCTACACCTTC. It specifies CASSPGQGQVGGYTF.

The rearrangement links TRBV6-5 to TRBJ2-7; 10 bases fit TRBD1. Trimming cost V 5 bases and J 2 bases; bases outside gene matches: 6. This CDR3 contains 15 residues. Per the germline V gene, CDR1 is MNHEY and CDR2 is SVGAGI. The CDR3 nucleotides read TGTGCCAGCAGTACCCGGGACAGGGGTGCCTACGAGCAGTACTTC. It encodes CASSTRDRGAYEQYF.

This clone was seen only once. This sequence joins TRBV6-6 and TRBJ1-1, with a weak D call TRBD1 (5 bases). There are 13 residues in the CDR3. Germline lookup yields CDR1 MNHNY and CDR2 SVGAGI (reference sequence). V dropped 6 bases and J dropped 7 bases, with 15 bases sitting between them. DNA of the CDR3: TGTGCCAGCAGCGGGGGATGGGGTTTTGAAGCTTTCTTT. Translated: CASSGGWGFEAFF.

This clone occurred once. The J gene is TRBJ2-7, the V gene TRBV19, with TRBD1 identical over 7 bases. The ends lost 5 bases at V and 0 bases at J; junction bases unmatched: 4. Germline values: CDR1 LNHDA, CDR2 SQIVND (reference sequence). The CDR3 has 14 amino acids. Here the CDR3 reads CASSARQGSYEQYF. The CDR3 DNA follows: TGTGCCAGTAGTGCCCGACAGGGCTCCTACGAGCAGTACTTC.

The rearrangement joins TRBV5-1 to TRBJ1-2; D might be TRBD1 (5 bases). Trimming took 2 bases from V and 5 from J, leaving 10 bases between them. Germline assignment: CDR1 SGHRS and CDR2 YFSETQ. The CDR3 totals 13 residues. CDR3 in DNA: TGCGCCAGCAGCTTACAGGAAAATTATGGCTACACCTTC. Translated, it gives CASSLQENYGYTF.

This CDR3 reads CASSYLASGDKNIQYF. The CDR3 nucleotides read TGTGCCAGCAGTTACTTAGCTAGCGGGGATAAAAACATTCAGTACTTC. The rearrangement uses TRBV6-6 and TRBJ2-4; 9 nucleotides line up with TRBD2. Per the germline V gene, CDR1 is MNHNY and CDR2 is SVGAGI (reference sequence). The V and J ends lost 1 base and 4 bases, in that order; junction bases with no gene match: 5. CDR3 length: 16 residues.

The CDR3 bases are TGTGCCAGCAGCCCCGCCAGGGGCTCTGTTAATTCACCCCTCCACTTT. This encodes CASSPARGSVNSPLHF. The rearrangement uses TRBV7-2 and TRBJ1-6, with a weak D call TRBD1 (6 bases). Germline CDR1 SGHTA, CDR2 FQGNSA. This CDR3 spans 16 amino acids. Trimming cost V 5 bases and J 6 bases, with 17 bases left between them. Full variable domain (missing parts from reference TRBV7-2 and TRBJ1-6): GAGVSQSPSNKVTEKGKDVELRCDPISGHTALYWYRQSLGQGLEFLIYFQGNSAPDKSGLPSDRFSAERTGGSVSTLTIQRTQQEDSAVYLCASSPARGSVNSPLHFGNGTRLTVT.

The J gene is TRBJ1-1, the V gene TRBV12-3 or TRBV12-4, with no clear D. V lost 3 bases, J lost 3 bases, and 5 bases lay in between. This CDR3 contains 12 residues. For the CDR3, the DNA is TGTGCCAGCAGTTTTAGCTACACTGAAGCTTTCTTT. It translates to CASSFSYTEAFF.

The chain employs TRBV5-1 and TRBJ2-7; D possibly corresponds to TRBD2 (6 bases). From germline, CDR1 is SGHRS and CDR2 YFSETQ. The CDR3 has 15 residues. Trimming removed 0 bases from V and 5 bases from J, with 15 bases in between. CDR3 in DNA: TGCGCCAGCAGCTTGGCAGCGGGTCCCACCCACGAGCAGTACTTC. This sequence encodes CASSLAAGPTHEQYF.

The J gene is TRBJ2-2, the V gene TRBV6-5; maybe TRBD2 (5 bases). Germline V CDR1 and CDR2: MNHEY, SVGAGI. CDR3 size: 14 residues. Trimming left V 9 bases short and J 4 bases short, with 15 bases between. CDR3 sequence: CASAYRDGTGELFF. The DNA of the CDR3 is TGTGCCAGTGCCTACCGGGATGGCACCGGGGAGCTGTTTTTT.

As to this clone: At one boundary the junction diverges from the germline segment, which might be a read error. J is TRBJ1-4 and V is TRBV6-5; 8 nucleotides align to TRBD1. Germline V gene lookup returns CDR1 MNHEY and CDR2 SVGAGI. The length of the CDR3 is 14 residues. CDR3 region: CASSRRGRNEKLLF. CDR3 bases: TGTGCCAGCAGTCGCAGGGGGCGAAATGAAAAACTGCTTTTT.

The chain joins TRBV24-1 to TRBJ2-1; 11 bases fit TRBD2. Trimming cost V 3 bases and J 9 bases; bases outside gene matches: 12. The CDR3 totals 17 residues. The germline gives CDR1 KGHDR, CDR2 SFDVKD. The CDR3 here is CATSDPATSGKAGEQFF. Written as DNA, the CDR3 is TGTGCCACCAGTGATCCTGCGACTAGCGGGAAGGCAGGTGAGCAGTTCTTC.

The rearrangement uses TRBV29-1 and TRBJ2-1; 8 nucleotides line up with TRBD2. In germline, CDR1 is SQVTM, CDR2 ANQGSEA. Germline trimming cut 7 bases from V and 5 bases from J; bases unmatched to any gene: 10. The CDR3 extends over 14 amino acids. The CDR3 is CSAVEGLVDNEQFF. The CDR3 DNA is TGCAGCGCGGTAGAGGGACTAGTCGACAATGAGCAGTTCTTC.

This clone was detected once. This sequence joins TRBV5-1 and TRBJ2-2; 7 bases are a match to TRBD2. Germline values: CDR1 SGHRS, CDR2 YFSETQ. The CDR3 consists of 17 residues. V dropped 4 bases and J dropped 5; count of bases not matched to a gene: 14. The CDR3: CASSPDYSGGHTGELFF. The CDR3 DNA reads TGCGCCAGCAGCCCCGATTACTCGGGAGGCCATACCGGGGAGCTGTTTTTT.

DNA for the CDR3: TGTGCCTGCGGGACAGGGGTGGTCGACGAGCAGTACTTC. Protein product: CACGTGVVDEQYF. The rearrangement uses TRBV30 and TRBJ2-7; 10 bases fit TRBD1. The CDR3 spans 13 residues. Germline-derived CDR1 and CDR2 are GTSNPN and SVGIG (reference sequence). V lost 6 bases, J lost 5 bases, and 7 bases stayed unmatched.

For the CDR3, the DNA is TGTGCCAGCAGCCAAGGTGGCCTTCGCTACGAGCAGTACTTC. Translation: CASSQGGLRYEQYF. The chain links TRBV3-1 (or the pseudogene TRBV3-2) to TRBJ2-7; D gene ambiguous. The germline V and J ends were trimmed by 1 base and 3 bases, with 10 bases remaining between them. The germline V gene has CDR1 LGHDT and CDR2 YNNKEL (reference sequence). The CDR3 runs to 14 residues.

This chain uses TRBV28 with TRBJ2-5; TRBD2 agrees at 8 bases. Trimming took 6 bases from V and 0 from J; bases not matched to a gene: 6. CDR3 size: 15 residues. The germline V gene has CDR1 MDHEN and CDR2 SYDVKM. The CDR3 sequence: CASSPLADNQETQYF. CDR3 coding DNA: TGTGCCAGCAGCCCACTAGCGGATAACCAAGAGACCCAGTACTTC.